One and the same sample provided the 19 T cell receptor beta chains below, sequenced in a study of shared clonotypes between healthy human individuals. Some clones are missing from TCRdb's copy, which holds only in-frame ones; the method was immunoSEQ multiplex PCR. The repertoire holds approximately 180,000 clones, with over 80% as singletons. Input material: naive CD4+ T cells sorted from blood. Subset here: CD45RA+ positively selected. Receptor source: a young woman in good health.

The V gene is TRBV19, the J gene TRBJ1-2; D gene ambiguous. The germline V gene encodes CDR1 LNHDA and CDR2 SQIVND (reference sequence). The CDR3 runs to 13 residues. V lost 4 bases and J lost 4, with 10 bases in between. CDR3 in DNA: TGTGCCAGTAGTACTGGACGCGGCTATGGCTACACCTTC. Its protein is CASSTGRGYGYTF.

CDR3 nucleotides: TGTGCCAGCAGTTCCACAGGAGGGGCGCGAGGACAGCCCCAGCATTTT. This translates into CASSSTGGARGQPQHF. The chain employs TRBV27 and TRBJ1-5; a weak D match, TRBD1 (5 bases). This CDR3 is 16 amino acids long. V was trimmed by 4 bases and J by 7 bases, leaving 20 bases between them. Germline V CDR1 and CDR2: MNHEY, SMNVEV (reference sequence).

The V gene is TRBV15, the J gene TRBJ1-4, with D possibly TRBD1 on 6 matching bases. CDR1 is LNHNV and CDR2 is YYDKDF in the germline V gene (reference sequence). The CDR3 is made up of 17 amino acids. V was clipped by 3 bases and J by 1 base, with 15 bases between them. The DNA for the CDR3 is TGTGCCACCAGCAGCGGAAGGACAGCACTAACTAATGAAAAACTGTTTTTT. It encodes CATSSGRTALTNEKLFF.

V is TRBV29-1 and J is TRBJ2-4, with 7 bases matching TRBD2. V was pared by 6 bases and J by 6 bases, with 5 bases of the junction left unmatched. The CDR3 has 12 amino acids. Germline-derived CDR1 and CDR2 are SQVTM and ANQGSEA. The CDR3 nucleotides are TGCAGCGTCCTTAGCGGGTCAAACATTCAGTACTTC. Amino acids: CSVLSGSNIQYF.

J is TRBJ2-7 and V is TRBV5-8, with a tentative D call TRBD2 (5 bases). Germline CDR1 SGHTS, CDR2 YDEGEE. The V and J ends lost 0 bases and 1 base respectively, with 11 bases between them. This CDR3 is built from 15 residues. The CDR3 spells CASSLDPSGSYEQYF. CDR3 sequence (DNA): TGTGCCAGCAGCTTGGATCCCAGCGGTTCCTACGAGCAGTACTTC. Based on the CDR3 plus reference TRBV5-8 and TRBJ2-7, the full variable domain is EAGVTQSPTHLIKTRGQQATLRCSPISGHTSVYWYQQALGLGLQFLLWYDEGEERNRGNFPPRFSGRQFPNYSSELNVNALELEDSALYLCASSLDPSGSYEQYFGPGTRLTVT.

The genes are TRBV7-2 and TRBJ2-6, with 12 positions matching TRBD2. CDR1 is SGHTA, CDR2 FQGNSA, per germline. The CDR3 sequence is 19 residues long. Trimming took 6 bases from V and 3 from J; bases not matched to a gene: 12. Here the CDR3 reads CASSRPGLAGSFGANVLTF. CDR3 in DNA: TGTGCCAGCAGTAGACCAGGACTAGCGGGGTCCTTTGGGGCCAACGTCCTGACTTTC.

The chain combines TRBV5-1 with TRBJ2-7, with TRBD2 matching over 12 bases. Germline-derived CDR1 and CDR2 are SGHRS and YFSETQ. The V gene end was trimmed by 5 bases and the J gene end by 2 bases; junction bases not matched to a gene: 8. CDR3 length: 16 residues. DNA for the CDR3: TGCGCCAGCAGTTTCCCCCTAGCGGGAGGGCCCTACGAGCAGTACTTC. It codes for CASSFPLAGGPYEQYF.

The rearrangement uses TRBV5-1 and TRBJ2-5; TRBD1 is a possible D gene (5 bases). The J call may be incorrect, as the DNA end agrees better with TRBJ2-7. This CDR3 has 13 residues. Germline V lookup: CDR1 SGHRS, CDR2 YFSETQ. The CDR3, as DNA: TGCGCCAGCAGCTTTCCAGGGTTCGTCGAGCAGTACTTC. It specifies CASSFPGFVEQYF.

The chain is built from TRBV27 and TRBJ2-5, with D maybe TRBD2 (6 bases). Near its end, the DNA agrees better with TRBJ2-7, so the J call may be wrong. The CDR3 runs 14 residues. Germline assignment: CDR1 MNHEY and CDR2 SMNVEV (reference sequence). This CDR3 is CASSLWRGSYEQYF. CDR3 DNA sequence: TGTGCCAGCAGTTTATGGCGGGGCAGCTACGAGCAGTACTTC.

In this sample, this clone turned up once. The chain joins TRBV5-1 to TRBJ1-1; D unresolved. With 4 bases removed from V and 1 base from J, the gap between germline ends came to 14 bases. CDR1 and CDR2 (germline): SGHRS, YFSETQ. The CDR3 spans 15 residues. This CDR3 is CASSPGREGNTEAFF. The DNA of the CDR3 is TGCGCCAGCAGCCCTGGAAGGGAGGGGAACACTGAAGCTTTCTTT.

The chain combines TRBV19 with TRBJ1-2; unclear D gene. Trimming took off 3 bases at V and 7 bases at J, with 15 bases between the two ends. CDR1 is LNHDA and CDR2 is SQIVND in the germline V gene (reference sequence). This CDR3 spans 14 amino acids. The CDR3 spells CASSIPGHGGGYTF. DNA for the CDR3: TGTGCCAGTAGTATTCCGGGTCATGGAGGTGGCTACACCTTC.

The chain employs TRBV7-9 and TRBJ1-2, with TRBD1 as a possible D gene (5 bases). Trimming cost V 5 bases and J 1 base, with 17 bases left between them. The V gene's germline CDR1 is SEHNR and CDR2 FQNEAQ (reference sequence). CDR3 length: 16 residues. CDR3 protein: CASSPATGHLNYGYTF. The CDR3 coding sequence is TGTGCCAGCAGCCCAGCGACCGGACACCTTAACTATGGCTACACCTTC.

The chain employs TRBV30 and TRBJ1-2; D is unclear. With 3 bases removed from V and 6 bases from J, the gap between germline ends came to 29 bases. Looked up from germline, CDR1 is GTSNPN and CDR2 is SVGIG (reference sequence). The CDR3 totals 18 residues. Here the CDR3 DNA reads TGTGCCTGGAGCGACAATACACCAAAAAAGACCGGGAAAAATGGCTACACCTTC. Translated: CAWSDNTPKKTGKNGYTF.

This clone was observed once. J is TRBJ2-6 and V is TRBV7-9, with a weak D call TRBD2 (6 bases). CDR3 size: 19 residues. V was cut by 5 bases and J by 0 bases, with 20 bases left in between. Germline values: CDR1 SEHNR, CDR2 FQNEAQ (reference sequence). This chain's CDR3 is CASSDRDSYSSSGANVLTF. The DNA of the CDR3 is TGTGCCAGCAGCGACCGGGACTCCTACTCTAGCTCTGGGGCCAACGTCCTGACTTTC.

This chain joins TRBV27 and TRBJ1-1; TRBD1 might be the D (6 bases). The CDR3 consists of 14 residues. CDR1 is MNHEY and CDR2 is SMNVEV in the germline V gene (reference sequence). Trimming took off 7 bases at V and 4 bases at J, with 16 bases between the two ends. CDR3 amino acids: CASKLERGGTEAFF. The DNA for the CDR3 is TGTGCCAGCAAATTAGAGAGAGGGGGCACTGAAGCTTTCTTT.

V gene TRBV28 combines with J gene TRBJ2-7, with 7 bases matching TRBD1. CDR3 size: 14 residues. Trimming took 7 bases from V and 2 from J; bases not matched to a gene: 8. Germline values: CDR1 MDHEN, CDR2 SYDVKM. The CDR3 region has the DNA TGTGCCAGCACCGGTCGGACAGGTGCCTACGAGCAGTACTTC. It codes for CASTGRTGAYEQYF.

V gene TRBV7-7 combines with J gene TRBJ2-1; D uncertain. Trimming took off 2 bases at V and 8 bases at J, with 10 bases between the two ends. This CDR3 is built from 13 residues. CDR1 SSHAT and CDR2 FNYEAQ come from the germline V gene (reference sequence). The CDR3 nucleotides are TGTGCCAGCAGCTTACTCGGCTTGGATGAGCAGTTCTTC. It codes for CASSLLGLDEQFF.

The V and J genes are TRBV11-2 and TRBJ2-5, with a weak D call TRBD2 (5 bases). The end of the DNA is better explained by TRBJ2-7, so the J call may be wrong. Germline V gene data show CDR1 as SGHAT and CDR2 as FQNNGV. This CDR3 spans 14 amino acids. CDR3: CASSPTTRVYEQYF. The DNA for the CDR3 is TGTGCCAGCAGCCCCACTACTAGGGTCTACGAGCAGTACTTC.

The chain couples TRBV10-3 to TRBJ2-7; 9 bases are shared with TRBD1. Trimming at V came to 6 bases and at J to 4 bases, leaving 19 bases not matched to a gene. The germline V gene encodes CDR1 ENHRY and CDR2 SYGVKD. This CDR3 contains 18 residues. CDR3 bases: TGTGCCATCAGCCCTCACAGGGGGCGAGGGACTTTCCTTTACGAGCAGTACTTC. The encoded protein is CAISPHRGRGTFLYEQYF.